A selection of T cell receptor beta chains follows, all from one sample in a study of blood T cells in healthy people across ages. MiXCR was run by TCRdb on the 5' RACE reads, yielding one entry per CDR3 protein. Among about 640,000 distinct CDR3 sequences listed, around 54% were seen once. Sequences were obtained from blood. The receptors here all came from a man in his 60s in good health. Each CDR3 is given without its conserved first and last residue.

>TRBV29-1|TRBJ1-5|11
SAAPGGNQPQH
>TRBV11-2|TRBJ2-1|13
ASSFSGGTYNEQF
>TRBV6-6|TRBJ2-1|15
ASSTPSGGRSYNEQF
>TRBV9|TRBJ2-1|13
ASSVVDFSYNEQF
>TRBV12-3/TRBV12-4|TRBJ2-7|14
ASTLTSGGAGETRY
>TRBV2|TRBJ1-6|13
ASSAAGTANSPLH
>TRBV10-2|TRBJ1-2|11
ASSAQLNYGYT
>TRBV6-5|TRBJ2-1|12
ASCSPGTPHEQF
>TRBV10-3|-|12
AISERSGGETQY
>TRBV7-2|TRBJ2-5|12
ASSRRGDQETQY
>TRBV11-2|TRBJ2-5|12
ASSQNTGQETQY
>TRBV4-1|TRBJ2-3|16
ASSQEGKSGGLTDTQY
>TRBV20-1|TRBJ2-7|14
SANYQPGAGRREQY
>TRBV29-1|TRBJ2-3|11
SAPLAGADTQY
>TRBV25-1|TRBJ2-5|13
ASRPDYASQETQY
>TRBV9|TRBJ2-5|14
ASSGGELAGGETQY
>TRBV10-3|TRBJ2-3|13
AISKGQGRTDTQY
>TRBV5-1|-|12
ASSPGTAVYEQY
>TRBV12-3/TRBV12-4|TRBJ2-3|15
ASSFGGAGGMSDTQY
>TRBV12-3/TRBV12-4|TRBJ2-1|13
ASSLGSGQREGEF
>TRBV20-1|TRBJ2-5|10
SASGGWETQY
>TRBV24-1|TRBJ2-1|16
ATSDSGRAGGPIDEQF
>TRBV28|TRBJ2-7|13
ASSSPSGGYYEQY
>TRBV20-1|TRBJ2-1|14
SARDPLTSSYNEQF
>TRBV20-1|TRBJ2-7|12
SARTSGGFYEQY
>TRBV12-3/TRBV12-4|TRBJ2-3|14
ASSWGSWGATDTQY
>TRBV29-1|TRBJ1-5|12
SVGTGDSNQPQH
>TRBV5-4|TRBJ1-2|13
ASSLRRDMGYGYT
>TRBV27|-|13
ASSTGLASYKEQF
>TRBV6-1|TRBJ1-5|14
ASSAGGLRRVQPQH
>TRBV2|TRBJ2-6|16
ASRGDGANFSGANVLT
>TRBV5-1|TRBJ2-7|15
ASSPRGGPRGGYEQY
>TRBV6-2/TRBV6-3|TRBJ2-1|12
ASRPSGGRGEQF
>TRBV7-2|TRBJ2-6|15
ASSLVGGASGANVLT
>TRBV7-9|TRBJ1-1|13
ASSLVGGAGTEAF
>TRBV5-1|TRBJ2-7|14
ASSLAPGQSSYEQY
>TRBV6-6|-|11
ASSYFGAGEQY
>TRBV21-1|TRBJ2-3|19
ASSKVIGIRKDSKRTDTQY
>TRBV5-5|TRBJ2-3|13
ASSGRVDGTDTQY
>TRBV20-1|TRBJ2-3|12
SAIEGGPRDTQY
>TRBV3-1|TRBJ2-5|11
ASSPTGAETQY
>TRBV6-1|TRBJ1-1|12
ASSEEGATAEAF
>TRBV20-1|TRBJ2-3|12
SARFGQGTDTRY
>TRBV12-3/TRBV12-4|TRBJ2-5|9
ASSQNHEQY
>TRBV20-1|TRBJ1-6|13
SATIWTVGNSPLH
>TRBV4-2|TRBJ2-5|14
ASSRRASGNQETQY
>TRBV6-5|TRBJ2-7|14
ASRRYRDPSSYEQY
>TRBV12-3/TRBV12-4|-|14
AGSVGLAVVSYEQY
>TRBV2|TRBJ2-7|13
ASSAASGGWDEQY
>TRBV5-1|TRBJ1-1|12
ASSPLLGGPEAF
>TRBV2|TRBJ2-1|13
ASRREGGAYNEQF
>TRBV12-3/TRBV12-4|TRBJ2-1|14
ASSPPRDRGYNEQF
>TRBV6-1|TRBJ2-7|13
ASSESPSGVYEQY
>TRBV29-1|TRBJ2-3|10
SVEVSGDTQY
>TRBV12-3/TRBV12-4|TRBJ2-3|15
ASSPADRGIRRDTQY
>TRBV15|TRBJ1-4|13
ATSRADRANEKLF
>TRBV9|TRBJ2-7|12
ASSPRWGSYEQY
>TRBV9|TRBJ2-1|14
ASSDRTSGVGNEQF
>TRBV4-2|TRBJ1-5|16
ASSQVVRSEGSNQPQH
>TRBV10-1|TRBJ2-5|7
AVQETQY